These T cell receptor beta chains were read from a single sample in a study of beta chain features in type 1 diabetes. Produced via immunoSEQ multiplex PCR; TCRdb's table is partial and in-frame only. The sample yields about 360,000 clones, about 12% seen once. Sequences were obtained from naive CD4+ T cells from blood. The receptors derive from a young man in good health. Both conserved end residues are part of each CDR3. Fields, in order: J gene, D gene, clone size, V gene, CDR3 protein, CDR3 DNA. D genes are given only for firm matches. Expanded clones get a size class; other rows say once, few or many, or leave the size out.

J: TRBJ2-3; D: TRBD2; size: few; V: TRBV2; CDR3: CASSLALAGAADTQYF; DNA: TGTGCCAGCAGCCTCGCACTAGCGGGAGCTGCAGATACGCAGTATTTT
J: TRBJ2-7; D: NA; size: few; V: TRBV6-5; CDR3: CATHRAGEVYEQYF; DNA: TGTGCCACTCACAGAGCAGGGGAAGTTTACGAGCAGTACTTC
J: TRBJ1-1; D: NA; size: NA; V: TRBV27; CDR3: CASSLQGTNTEAFF; DNA: TGTGCCAGCAGTTTACAGGGGACGAACACTGAAGCTTTCTTT
J: TRBJ2-4; D: TRBD2; size: few; V: TRBV5-6; CDR3: CASSRRLAVLAKNIQYF; DNA: TGTGCCAGCAGCCGTAGACTAGCGGTCCTAGCCAAAAACATTCAGTACTTC
J: TRBJ2-5; D: TRBD2; size: few; V: TRBV7-2; CDR3: CASSLWTRETQYF; DNA: TGTGCCAGCAGCTTATGGACTAGGGAGACCCAGTACTTC
J: TRBJ2-2; D: TRBD2; size: few; V: TRBV28; CDR3: CASSLPLVGGIGELFF; DNA: TGTGCCAGCAGTTTACCCTTAGTGGGAGGGATCGGGGAGCTGTTTTTT
J: TRBJ2-2; D: TRBD2; size: NA; V: TRBV4-2; CDR3: CASSLGLAGRDTGELFF; DNA: TGTGCCAGCAGCCTGGGACTAGCGGGAAGGGACACCGGGGAGCTGTTTTTT
J: TRBJ2-3; D: NA; size: NA; V: TRBV19; CDR3: CASSMVFSRRLTDTQYF; DNA: TGTGCCAGTAGTATGGTCTTTTCTCGGAGACTCACAGATACGCAGTATTTT
J: TRBJ2-1; D: NA; size: few; V: TRBV7-2; CDR3: CASSLGSRMRNNEQFF; DNA: TGTGCCAGCAGCTTAGGTAGCCGGATGAGGAACAATGAGCAGTTCTTC
J: TRBJ1-1; D: NA; size: few; V: TRBV7-3; CDR3: CASSGGGNTEAFF; DNA: TGTGCCAGCAGCGGCGGGGGAAACACTGAAGCTTTCTTT
J: TRBJ2-6; D: TRBD2; size: few; V: TRBV2; CDR3: CASSEAGGVLTF; DNA: TGTGCCAGCAGTGAAGCGGGAGGGGTCCTGACTTTC
J: TRBJ2-5; D: TRBD1; size: NA; V: TRBV4-3; CDR3: CASSQGVRTGLETQYF; DNA: TGCGCCAGCAGCCAGGGCGTTAGGACAGGGTTAGAGACCCAGTACTTC
J: TRBJ2-3; D: TRBD2; size: NA; V: TRBV25-1; CDR3: CASSAPGLAGGIEQYF; DNA: TGTGCCAGCAGTGCTCCGGGACTAGCGGGTGGCATAGAGCAGTATTTT
J: TRBJ1-3; D: NA; size: few; V: TRBV10-3; CDR3: CAIANRGGPGNTIYF; DNA: TGTGCCATCGCCAATCGGGGTGGCCCTGGAAACACCATATATTTT
J: TRBJ1-1; D: TRBD1; size: NA; V: TRBV7-9; CDR3: CASSKDRAHTEAFF; DNA: TGTGCCAGCAGCAAAGACAGGGCGCACACTGAAGCTTTCTTT
J: TRBJ1-1; D: NA; size: few; V: TRBV5-1; CDR3: CASSLDKNTEAFF; DNA: TGCGCCAGCAGCTTGGACAAGAACACTGAAGCTTTCTTT
J: TRBJ2-5; D: NA; size: few; V: TRBV7-3; CDR3: CASSLSPGETQYF; DNA: TGTGCCAGCAGCTTATCACCCGGGGAGACCCAGTACTTC
J: TRBJ2-3; D: TRBD2; size: few; V: TRBV7-6; CDR3: CASSFTSADTQYF; DNA: TGTGCCAGCAGCTTTACTAGCGCAGATACGCAGTATTTT
J: TRBJ2-3; D: NA; size: NA; V: TRBV2; CDR3: CASSVRVSDTQYF; DNA: TGTGCCAGCAGTGTGAGGGTTTCAGATACGCAGTATTTT
J: TRBJ2-1; D: NA; size: NA; V: TRBV11-1; CDR3: CASSLQTNEQFF; DNA: TGTGCCAGCAGCTTGCAGACTAATGAGCAGTTCTTC
J: TRBJ1-3; D: NA; size: NA; V: TRBV20-1; CDR3: CSATRRNTIYF; DNA: TGCAGTGCTACCAGAAGAAACACCATATATTTT
J: TRBJ2-3; D: TRBD1; size: few; V: TRBV7-9; CDR3: CASSPGFGTGGTDTQYF; DNA: TGTGCCAGCAGCCCCGGCTTCGGGACAGGAGGCACAGATACGCAGTATTTT
J: TRBJ1-2; D: NA; size: few; V: TRBV7-3; CDR3: CASSEAGQASYTF; DNA: TGTGCCAGCAGCGAAGCGGGCCAGGCAAGCTACACCTTC
J: TRBJ2-1; D: TRBD2; size: few; V: TRBV7-2; CDR3: CASSLARSGGAVYNEQFF; DNA: TGTGCCAGCAGCTTAGCGAGGAGCGGGGGGGCAGTCTACAATGAGCAGTTCTTC
J: TRBJ2-7; D: TRBD1; size: NA; V: TRBV19; CDR3: CATTGTAYEQYF; DNA: TGTGCCACCACGGGGACAGCCTACGAGCAGTACTTC
J: TRBJ1-5; D: NA; size: NA; V: TRBV6-1; CDR3: CASSGQPTPGYLDQPQHF; DNA: TGTGCCAGCAGTGGACAACCTACCCCAGGGTATTTGGATCAGCCCCAGCATTTT
J: TRBJ2-5; D: NA; size: NA; V: TRBV7-2; CDR3: CASSFRVETQYF; DNA: TGTGCCAGCAGCTTCCGGGTAGAGACCCAGTACTTC
J: TRBJ2-1; D: TRBD1; size: NA; V: TRBV30; CDR3: CAFARDRGPYNEQFF; DNA: TGTGCCTTCGCCCGGGACAGGGGGCCCTACAATGAGCAGTTCTTC
J: TRBJ1-1; D: NA; size: few; V: TRBV20-1; CDR3: CSASEGLEAFF; DNA: TGCAGTGCTAGTGAGGGACTTGAAGCTTTCTTT
J: TRBJ2-1; D: TRBD2; size: few; V: TRBV19; CDR3: CASSIPQRGLNEQFF; DNA: TGTGCCAGTAGTATTCCCCAGCGGGGCCTCAATGAGCAGTTCTTC
J: TRBJ1-4; D: NA; size: NA; V: TRBV25-1; CDR3: CASSPRVNNEKLFF; DNA: TGTGCCAGCAGTCCCCGGGTTAATAATGAAAAACTGTTTTTT
J: TRBJ2-1; D: TRBD2; size: few; V: TRBV14; CDR3: CASSPGTSYNEQFF; DNA: TGTGCCAGCAGCCCTGGGACTAGTTACAATGAGCAGTTCTTC
J: TRBJ2-7; D: TRBD1; size: few; V: TRBV5-6; CDR3: CASSSGGYEQYF; DNA: TGTGCCAGCAGCTCAGGGGGATACGAGCAGTACTTC
J: TRBJ2-6; D: TRBD1; size: NA; V: TRBV19; CDR3: CASSVQGAGANVLTF; DNA: TGTGCCAGTAGTGTACAGGGGGCTGGGGCCAACGTCCTGACTTTC
J: TRBJ1-2; D: NA; size: few; V: TRBV7-2; CDR3: CASSPRGSRGYTF; DNA: TGTGCCAGCAGCCCCCGAGGTTCGCGAGGCTACACCTTC
J: TRBJ1-2; D: NA; size: NA; V: TRBV4-3; CDR3: CASSQGPYGYTF; DNA: TGCGCCAGCAGCCAAGGGCCCTATGGCTACACCTTC
J: TRBJ2-3; D: NA; size: few; V: TRBV7-3; CDR3: CASSFRVLDTQYF; DNA: TGTGCCAGCAGCTTTCGAGTCCTGGATACGCAGTATTTT
J: TRBJ2-3; D: NA; size: NA; V: TRBV6-6; CDR3: CASRGTQLTDTQYF; DNA: TGTGCCAGCAGAGGGACTCAACTCACAGATACGCAGTATTTT
J: TRBJ2-1; D: TRBD1; size: few; V: TRBV28; CDR3: CASASGTGIHEQFF; DNA: TGTGCCAGCGCGTCCGGGACAGGGATCCATGAGCAGTTCTTC
J: TRBJ1-1; D: TRBD1; size: NA; V: TRBV7-2; CDR3: CASSLEGGYTEAFF; DNA: TGTGCCAGCAGCTTAGAAGGGGGCTACACTGAAGCTTTCTTT
J: TRBJ2-1; D: TRBD2; size: few; V: TRBV7-2; CDR3: CASSPSLAGGVNNEQFF; DNA: TGTGCCAGCAGCCCATCCCTGGCGGGGGGGGTTAACAATGAGCAGTTCTTC
J: TRBJ2-3; D: TRBD1; size: few; V: TRBV11-2; CDR3: CASSLARGRTDTQYF; DNA: TGTGCCAGCAGCTTAGCCAGGGGGCGCACAGATACGCAGTATTTT
J: TRBJ2-5; D: NA; size: many; V: TRBV30; CDR3: CAWSVLRGETQYF; DNA: TGTGCCTGGAGTGTGTTAAGGGGAGAGACCCAGTACTTC
J: TRBJ2-1; D: NA; size: few; V: TRBV7-3; CDR3: CASSPDSRQQFF; DNA: TGTGCCAGCAGCCCCGACAGCCGACAGCAGTTCTTC
J: TRBJ2-3; D: NA; size: NA; V: TRBV7-2; CDR3: CASSLFFAGTGDTQYF; DNA: TGTGCCAGCAGCTTATTCTTCGCGGGAACGGGAGATACGCAGTATTTT